What follows are 21 T cell receptor beta chains derived from one specimen sequenced in a study of blood T cell repertoires in COVID-19. Some clones are missing from TCRdb's copy, which holds only in-frame ones; the method was immunoSEQ multiplex PCR. Altogether some 120,000 clones are present, about 87% being singletons, with the ten largest covering more than 3.5%. Sequencing was done on a sample of peripheral blood. The receptors come from a woman aged 55-69 years with acute or convalescent COVID-19.

This clone has only one observation. This rearrangement joins TRBV7-2 to TRBJ2-7, with 8 nucleotides matching TRBD1. Germline V gene data show CDR1 as SGHTA and CDR2 as FQGNSA. The CDR3 length is 15 residues. The trim removed 5 bases at V and 6 bases at J, leaving 12 bases unmatched. DNA for the CDR3: TGTGCCAGCAGCGTCCGGGACAGGAGTAGGGGCGAGCAGTACTTC. Its protein is CASSVRDRSRGEQYF.

V is TRBV19 and J is TRBJ2-7, with 7 bases matching TRBD1. Germline CDR1 and CDR2: LNHDA and SQIVND (reference sequence). CDR3 length: 15 amino acids. V was clipped by 2 bases and J by 0 bases; unmatched bases: 4. DNA for the CDR3: TGTGCCAGTAGTATATCCCACAGGGGCTCCTACGAGCAGTACGTC. This gives the protein CASSISHRGSYEQYV.

The chain links TRBV18 to TRBJ1-2; D not certain. Germline V gives CDR1 KGHSH, CDR2 LQKENI. The V end lost 2 bases, the J end lost 2 bases, and 6 bases lay between the germline ends. This CDR3 contains 13 residues. CDR3 sequence (DNA): TGTGCCAGCTCACCATCGGGAAACTATGGCTACACCTTC. Translation: CASSPSGNYGYTF.

The chain joins TRBV24-1 to TRBJ2-5; a possible D gene is TRBD2 (6 bases). The CDR3 contains 16 residues. Germline V gene sequence: CDR1 KGHDR, CDR2 SFDVKD. V was trimmed by 4 bases and J by 2 bases, leaving 16 bases between them. The CDR3 nucleotides read TGTGCCACCAGTGACCCCGGGGTGGAGGGTCAAGAGACCCAGTACTTC. It codes for CATSDPGVEGQETQYF.

The CDR3 DNA sequence: TGTGCCAGCAGCCCGAAGAAGGGGGGGCGGATGAACACTGAAGCTTTCTTT. It codes for CASSPKKGGRMNTEAFF. This chain uses TRBV14 with TRBJ1-1; D is perhaps TRBD1 (6 bases). V was shortened by 4 bases and J by 0 bases, with 18 bases between the two germline ends. This CDR3 has 17 amino acids. The germline V gene encodes CDR1 SGHDN and CDR2 FVKESK.

This clone turned up a few times. V usage is TRBV30 and J usage is TRBJ2-5; 7 positions agree with TRBD2. Per the germline V gene, CDR1 is GTSNPN and CDR2 is SVGIG (reference sequence). With V trimmed by 0 bases and J by 4 bases, 5 bases remained unmatched. CDR3 size: 14 residues. CDR3 in DNA: TGTGCCTGGAGTGTCGGCGGGAGTATAGAGACCCAGTACTTC. Protein: CAWSVGGSIETQYF. Drawing the rest from reference TRBV30 and TRBJ2-5, the complete variable domain is SQTIHQWPATLVQPVGSPLSLECTVEGTSNPNLYWYRQAAGRGLQLLFYSVGIGQISSEVPQNLSASRPQDRQFILSSKKLLLSDSGFYLCAWSVGGSIETQYFGPGTRLLVL.

This sequence joins TRBV7-2 and TRBJ2-4; maybe TRBD2 (6 bases). CDR1 and CDR2 (germline): SGHTA, FQGNSA. The CDR3 covers 10 residues. V was trimmed by 8 bases and J by 14 bases, leaving 13 bases between them. The CDR3 DNA reads as TGTGCCAGCGGGGACCGGGGGAAGTACTTC. Translating gives CASGDRGKYF.

V is TRBV7-9 and J is TRBJ2-7, with 7 bases matching TRBD1. CDR3 length equals 17 residues. V dropped 4 bases and J dropped 0; count of bases not matched to a gene: 12. Germline assignment: CDR1 SEHNR and CDR2 FQNEAQ (reference sequence). The CDR3 DNA sequence: TGTGCCAGCAGCTCCACAAGACAGGGAATATCCTCCTACGAGCAGTACTTC. As protein: CASSSTRQGISSYEQYF.

This clone was picked up a small number of times. The chain has TRBV3-1 (or the pseudogene TRBV3-2) and TRBJ2-7; possibly TRBD2 for D (6 bases). The CDR3 length is 14 residues. Trimming pared 6 bases from V and 3 bases from J, leaving 15 bases between. The germline gives CDR1 LGHDT, CDR2 YNNKEL (reference sequence). The CDR3 sequence is CASSLRGTNYEQYF. In DNA, the CDR3 is TGTGCCAGCAGTCTACGCGGGACGAACTACGAGCAGTACTTC.

J is TRBJ1-3 and V is TRBV15; D gene uncertain. The CDR3 length is 17 residues. Trimming stripped 0 bases from V and 0 bases from J, with 12 bases between. The V gene's germline CDR1 is LNHNV and CDR2 YYDKDF (reference sequence). Written as DNA, the CDR3 is TGTGCCACCAGCAGAGATGGAGTGAGGGTCTCTGGAAACACCATATATTTT. Encoded protein: CATSRDGVRVSGNTIYF.

V gene TRBV7-8 combines with J gene TRBJ2-4; the D is unclear. The CDR3 has 17 amino acids. Germline CDR1 reads SGHVS; CDR2 reads FQNEAQ. The V gene lost 4 bases and the J gene lost 7 bases, with 23 bases spanning the gap. CDR3 residues: CASSSLPRRLQGNIQYF. CDR3 in DNA: TGTGCCAGCAGCTCCTTACCACGGCGGTTACAAGGCAACATTCAGTACTTC.

The CDR3: CASSILGDSPLHF. The CDR3 bases are TGTGCCAGTAGTATTCTAGGGGATTCACCCCTCCACTTT. The genes are TRBV19 and TRBJ1-6; the D gene is possibly TRBD1 (5 bases). V shed 3 bases and J shed 8 bases, with 8 bases lying between them. The CDR3 covers 13 residues. Per germline, CDR1 LNHDA and CDR2 SQIVND (reference sequence).

The DNA of the CDR3 is TGTGCCATCAGTGAGTCCCCATTGACCGGGACTAGCGGGAAAAATGAGCAGTTCTTC. It translates to CAISESPLTGTSGKNEQFF. The chain uses TRBV10-3 and TRBJ2-1; 13 bases are shared with TRBD2. Losses at the gene ends were 0 bases for V and 7 bases for J; bases not matched to a gene: 12. Germline values: CDR1 ENHRY, CDR2 SYGVKD. The length of the CDR3 is 19 residues.

This clone was counted between two and nine times. V is TRBV7-8 and J is TRBJ1-1; unclear D gene. There are 14 residues in the CDR3. V dropped 4 bases and J dropped 0 bases, with 9 bases sitting between them. The germline V gene encodes CDR1 SGHVS and CDR2 FQNEAQ. The CDR3, as DNA: TGTGCCAGCAGCTCAGTACAGCTGAACACTGAAGCTTTCTTT. Its protein is CASSSVQLNTEAFF. The whole variable domain, remainder taken from reference TRBV7-8 and TRBJ1-1, is GAGVSQSPRYKVAKRGQDVALRCDPISGHVSLFWYQQALGQGPEFLTYFQNEAQLDKSGLPSDRFFAERPEGSVSTLKIQRTQQEDSAVYLCASSSVQLNTEAFFGQGTRLTVV.

CDR3 residues: CASSLGRGNTEAFF. The CDR3, as DNA: TGTGCCAGCAGCCTGGGTAGGGGGAACACTGAAGCTTTCTTT. The genes are TRBV6-6 and TRBJ1-1; possibly TRBD1 for D (5 bases). The length of the CDR3 is 14 residues. Germline loops: CDR1 MNHNY, CDR2 SVGAGI (reference sequence). The V end lost 6 bases, the J end lost 1 base, and 12 bases lay between the germline ends.

The V gene is TRBV10-2, the J gene TRBJ1-5; possible D gene TRBD1, 5 bases. This CDR3 has 15 amino acids. The germline V and J ends were trimmed by 6 bases and 3 bases, with 15 bases remaining between them. Germline V lookup: CDR1 WSHSY, CDR2 SAAADI. CDR3 sequence: CASSAAGPNNQPQHF. The CDR3 bases are TGCGCCAGCAGCGCAGCAGGGCCCAACAATCAGCCCCAGCATTTT.

The chain recombines TRBV9 with TRBJ1-6; D is undetermined. Germline values: CDR1 SGDLS, CDR2 YYNGEE. CDR3 length: 16 residues. Trimming cost V 4 bases and J 7 bases, with 18 bases left between them. DNA for the CDR3: TGTGCCAGCAGCCTCGCGGGGAGGTTCTTGAATTCACCCCTCCACTTT. Encoded protein: CASSLAGRFLNSPLHF.

This chain joins TRBV27 and TRBJ1-2; D call uncertain. Germline values: CDR1 MNHEY, CDR2 SMNVEV (reference sequence). The V end was cut by 0 bases, the J end by 4 bases, with 9 bases between. The CDR3 spans 14 residues. This CDR3 is CASSLSGASYGYTF. The CDR3 DNA is TGTGCCAGCAGTTTATCGGGAGCTTCCTATGGCTACACCTTC.

The chain recombines TRBV4-2 with TRBJ1-6; D gene unclear. Between the trimmed V and J ends, which lost 2 bases and 9 bases, there was a span of 8 bases. Looked up from germline, CDR1 is LGHNA and CDR2 is YNFKEQ. The CDR3 is 13 amino acids. The CDR3, as DNA: TGTGCCAGCAGCCAATATACTAGTTCACCCCTCCACTTT. It specifies CASSQYTSSPLHF.

J is TRBJ2-7 and V is TRBV3-1 (or the pseudogene TRBV3-2); D is perhaps TRBD2 (6 bases). V was cut by 3 bases and J by 3 bases, with 9 bases left in between. CDR3 length: 13 residues. Germline CDR1 LGHDT, CDR2 YNNKEL (reference sequence). The CDR3 sequence is CASSQGLNYEQYF. The CDR3 bases are TGTGCCAGCAGCCAGGGACTCAACTACGAGCAGTACTTC.

Comment on this clone: The sample holds other DNA sequences that translate to the same CDR3. CDR3 protein: CASSPLRGSNQPQHF. Here the CDR3 DNA reads TGTGCCAGCAGTCCTCTAAGGGGGAGCAATCAGCCCCAGCATTTT. The rearrangement links TRBV28 to TRBJ1-5, with a weak D call TRBD1 (6 bases). Germline CDR1 and CDR2: MDHEN and SYDVKM. V shed 5 bases and J shed 1 base, with 12 bases lying between them. The CDR3 length is 15 residues.